The 10 T cell receptor beta chains given below trace back to one sample, sequenced in a study of cytomegalovirus exposure and HLA in healthy donors. The study ran its PCR with 60 Vbeta and 13 Jbeta primers. The repertoire was sequenced with immunoSEQ multiplex PCR; TCRdb's copy has only in-frame clones and lacks some. The sample carries about 150,000 clones, around 77% recorded once. What was sequenced was PBMCs. The receptors stem from a man younger than 40 in good health and CMV-seronegative.

This chain joins TRBV7-9 and TRBJ2-7; D remains ambiguous. Trimming pared 1 base from V and 4 bases from J, leaving 11 bases between. This CDR3 region has 14 residues. The V gene's germline CDR1 is SEHNR and CDR2 FQNEAQ (reference sequence). The CDR3 DNA reads TGTGCCAGCAGCTTAGAAGCAGGCTTGTACGAGCAGTACTTC. It codes for CASSLEAGLYEQYF.

The CDR3: CASSLSSGNTYNEQFF. The CDR3 DNA reads TGTGCCAGCAGTTTATCAAGCGGGAACACCTACAATGAGCAGTTCTTC. The chain recombines TRBV27 with TRBJ2-1, with 7 bases identical to TRBD2. Per germline, CDR1 MNHEY and CDR2 SMNVEV (reference sequence). The CDR3 consists of 16 residues. Trimming at V came to 0 bases and at J to 2 bases, leaving 4 bases not matched to a gene.

This clone was counted only a few times. The chain joins TRBV6-5 to TRBJ2-2; TRBD2 matches at 11 bases. The CDR3 length is 15 residues. CDR1 and CDR2 (germline): MNHEY, SVGAGI. With 6 bases clipped from V and 4 bases from J, the junction kept 4 bases outside the gene matches. The CDR3 reads CASSQTSGSTGELFF. The CDR3 bases are TGTGCCAGCAGCCAAACTAGCGGGAGCACCGGGGAGCTGTTTTTT.

The chain joins TRBV27 to TRBJ2-5, with TRBD2 matching 8 bases. CDR1 and CDR2 from the germline V gene are MNHEY and SMNVEV (reference sequence). CDR3 length: 15 residues. V shed 0 bases, J shed 7 bases, and the junction held 7 bases outside the gene matches. The CDR3 sequence is CASSLSIGGGLTQYF. CDR3 nucleotides: TGTGCCAGCAGTTTATCGATTGGCGGGGGGTTGACCCAGTACTTC.

This chain joins TRBV18 and TRBJ2-1, with D possibly matching TRBD2 (6 bases). There are 17 residues in the CDR3. V shed 2 bases and J shed 4 bases, with 18 bases lying between them. The germline gives CDR1 KGHSH, CDR2 LQKENI. DNA for the CDR3: TGTGCCAGCTCACCATTTTTTGGAGGGCAGCGGTACAATGAGCAGTTCTTC. Translated, it gives CASSPFFGGQRYNEQFF.

The rearrangement joins TRBV7-9 to TRBJ1-5; D gene unclear. Trimming removed 5 bases at V and 2 bases at J, with 10 bases between. Germline V gene lookup returns CDR1 SEHNR and CDR2 FQNEAQ (reference sequence). The CDR3 runs to 14 residues. CDR3 nucleotide sequence: TGTGCCAGCAGCGTAGGAGTCGGCAATCAGCCCCAGCATTTT. It codes for CASSVGVGNQPQHF.

This clone occurred once. The gene calls are TRBV10-1 and TRBJ2-5, with D possibly matching TRBD1 (6 bases). The CDR3 has 14 residues. The V end was cut by 0 bases, the J end by 1 base, with 6 bases between. Germline values: CDR1 WNHNN, CDR2 SYGVQD (reference sequence). The CDR3 loop is CASSESGAQETQYF. The CDR3 DNA reads as TGCGCCAGCAGTGAGTCGGGGGCCCAAGAGACCCAGTACTTC.

In nucleotides, the CDR3 is TGTGCCAGCAGTGAGCGGGGGTCCTCCTACAATGAGCAGTTCTTC. This gives the protein CASSERGSSYNEQFF. V gene TRBV28 combines with J gene TRBJ2-1; 8 bases map to TRBD2. The CDR3 has 15 amino acids. Germline CDR1 and CDR2: MDHEN and SYDVKM. V shed 5 bases, J shed 0 bases, and the junction held 3 bases outside the gene matches. Together with reference TRBV28 and TRBJ2-1, the CDR3 gives the full variable domain: DVKVTQSSRYLVKRTGEKVFLECVQDMDHENMFWYRQDPGLGLRLIYFSYDVKMKEKGDIPEGYSVSREKKERFSLILESASTNQTSMYLCASSERGSSYNEQFFGPGTRLTVL.

This chain uses TRBV28 with TRBJ2-5; 7 bases are shared with TRBD1. CDR1 is MDHEN, CDR2 SYDVKM, per germline. This CDR3 has 15 residues. The ends lost 2 bases at V and 4 bases at J; junction bases unmatched: 7. CDR3 amino acids: CASSLPTGHGETQYF. The CDR3 DNA reads TGTGCCAGCAGTTTACCGACAGGGCACGGAGAGACCCAGTACTTC.

CDR3 coding DNA: TGTGCCCACCGGGACAGGGTCTTCTCTGGAAACACCATATATTTT. Its translation: CAHRDRVFSGNTIYF. The chain recombines TRBV30 with TRBJ1-3; 9 positions agree with TRBD1. This CDR3 region has 15 residues. Trimming at V came to 8 bases and at J to 0 bases, leaving 8 bases not matched to a gene. The germline V gene encodes CDR1 GTSNPN and CDR2 SVGIG (reference sequence).